Sequencing of this T cell receptor (beta chain) was carried out in a study of T-cell memory formation after mild COVID-19. Study results and caveats: Still unconfirmed is whether the second-wave clones peaking on day 37 recognized SARS-CoV-2. CD4+ contracting clones were found mainly in CM and EM, and CD8+ ones in EMRA. A second wave expanding day 15 to 37 was CD4+-biased; contracting clones were balanced.

5'RACE with constant-segment primers yielded barcoded, UMI-tagged TCR alpha and TCR beta cDNA libraries. TCRdb called the 5' RACE reads again in MiXCR, with one record for every CDR3 protein. Here the sample spans tens of thousands of distinct CDR3 sequences, roughly 13% being singletons. From germline, CDR1 is DFQATT and CDR2 SNEGSKA (reference sequence). This CDR3 is 13 amino acids long. The V gene end was trimmed by 5 bases and the J gene end by 5 bases; junction bases not matched to a gene: 1. As regards this clonotype: Its cognate antigen is unknown.

The sample taken for sequencing was PBMCs or a T cell subset sorted from them (not recorded which). The TCR was taken from an adult woman who had mild COVID-19 (a few samples of this study predate the infection). Cell type and time point are not known. V usage is TRBV20-1 and J usage is TRBJ2-2, with 11 bases aligning to TRBD2. The CDR3 region is CSALAGGTGELFF. The CDR3 DNA sequence: TGCAGTGCTCTAGCGGGAGGAACCGGGGAGCTGTTTTTT.